This TCR beta chain was documented in a study of T cell responses to AZD1222 COVID-19 vaccine. Assay used: immunoSEQ multiplex PCR; TCRdb lists only in-frame clones, some missing. Among some 130,000 clones listed, 92% were seen once. V lost 6 bases to trimming and J lost 1 base, with 13 bases between them. Germline V gene data show CDR1 as SGHRS and CDR2 as YFSETQ. The CDR3 totals 15 residues. The chain is built from TRBV5-1 and TRBJ2-2, with D perhaps TRBD2 (6 bases). This TCR derives from an adult in good health. Specimen: peripheral blood, collected on day 0 of AZD1222 vaccination. CDR3 nucleotide sequence: TGCGCCAGCACCCCGGGGGTTCTGAACACCGGGGAGCTGTTTTTT. It yields the protein CASTPGVLNTGELFF.